The 9 T cell receptor beta chains in this list originate from one sample, sequenced in a study of OX40 agonist ivuxolimab in advanced cancers. This table comes from immunoSEQ multiplex PCR, and its TCRdb copy is limited to in-frame clones, with some not included. This sample yields 45,000 to 60,000 clones, of which roughly nine tenths are seen a single time; over 5% belongs to the top ten. This sample comprised CD4+ or CD8+ T cells sorted from blood, obtained in a trial of the OX40 agonist ivuxolimab. Receptors originate from an adult with an advanced solid tumor such as melanoma, head and neck, liver or kidney cancer.

This rearrangement joins TRBV11-2 to TRBJ2-5; D remains unclear. Germline loops: CDR1 SGHAT, CDR2 FQNNGV. This CDR3 contains 14 residues. Trimming removed 5 bases at V and 4 bases at J, with 14 bases between. In nucleotides, the CDR3 is TGTGCCAGCAGCCAACGAGAGGTAGGAGAGACCCAGTACTTC. Translating it yields CASSQREVGETQYF. The whole variable domain, remainder taken from reference TRBV11-2 and TRBJ2-5, is EAGVAQSPRYKIIEKRQSVAFWCNPISGHATLYWYQQILGQGPKLLIQFQNNGVVDDSQLPKDRFSAERLKGVDSTLKIQPAKLEDSAVYLCASSQREVGETQYFGPGTRLLVL.

The rearrangement links TRBV7-9 to TRBJ2-1; 8 positions match TRBD2. Unmatched junction bases numbered 20, after V lost 3 bases and J lost 7 bases. Per the germline V gene, CDR1 is SEHNR and CDR2 is FQNEAQ (reference sequence). The CDR3 is 19 amino acids. CDR3 protein: CASSFNVMERETLRNEQFF. CDR3 in DNA: TGTGCCAGCAGCTTCAATGTAATGGAGCGGGAGACTCTTCGGAATGAGCAGTTCTTC. The entire variable domain, with the rest obtained from reference TRBV7-9 and TRBJ2-1, is as follows: DTGVSQNPRHKITKRGQNVTFRCDPISEHNRLYWYRQTLGQGPEFLTYFQNEAQLEKSRLLSDRFSAERPKGSFSTLEIQRTEQGDSAMYLCASSFNVMERETLRNEQFFGPGTRLTVL.

The chain carries TRBV2 and TRBJ2-3, with D uncertain. Germline V gives CDR1 SNHLY, CDR2 FYNNEI. This CDR3 is 11 amino acids long. Deletions cut 7 bases from V and 4 bases from J, with 6 bases between. The CDR3 bases are TGTGCCAGCACAAGCCCAGATACGCAGTATTTT. Protein: CASTSPDTQYF.

The rearrangement uses TRBV7-9 and TRBJ1-4; 7 positions match TRBD1. Germline CDR1 is SEHNR and CDR2 is FQNEAQ (reference sequence). The CDR3 length is 16 residues. The junction had 13 bases not matched to a gene; V was cut back by 11 bases and J by 1 base. The CDR3 DNA reads TGTGCCCTAGGAAGGGGAGGGGGCGAAACTAATGAAAAACTGTTTTTT. Translating it yields CALGRGGGETNEKLFF.

This chain joins TRBV28 and TRBJ2-7; D gene uncertain. The CDR3 contains 16 residues. Germline CDR1 MDHEN, CDR2 SYDVKM. The V and J ends lost 2 bases and 2 bases respectively, with 16 bases between them. CDR3 sequence reads: CASSLGPKNLAYEQYF. The DNA of the CDR3 is TGTGCCAGCAGTTTAGGCCCTAAGAATTTGGCCTACGAGCAGTACTTC.

The chain recombines TRBV7-9 with TRBJ1-1, with 7 bases identical to TRBD1. Germline values: CDR1 SEHNR, CDR2 FQNEAQ (reference sequence). This CDR3 comprises 16 residues. Trimming cost V 5 bases and J 11 bases; bases outside gene matches: 20. In DNA, the CDR3 is TGTGCCAGCAGCCATCCATCCGTTACAGGGGTGATTGAGGCTTTCTTT. Translation: CASSHPSVTGVIEAFF.

CDR3 protein: CASSLSLAGGYEQFF. For the CDR3, the DNA is TGTGCCAGCAGTTTGAGCCTAGCGGGAGGCTATGAGCAGTTCTTC. This chain joins TRBV27 and TRBJ2-1; 11 nucleotides line up with TRBD2. Germline V lookup: CDR1 MNHEY, CDR2 SMNVEV (reference sequence). Trimming at V came to 3 bases and at J to 8 bases, leaving 6 bases not matched to a gene. The CDR3 runs 15 residues.

This rearrangement joins TRBV5-5 to TRBJ1-5; TRBD1 matches 7 bases. Germline CDR1 and CDR2: SGHKS and YYEKEE (reference sequence). The CDR3 consists of 15 residues. V shed 3 bases, J shed 0 bases, and the junction held 3 bases outside the gene matches. The CDR3 loop reads CASSSRDSSNQPQHF. The CDR3 DNA reads TGTGCCAGCAGCTCCCGGGACAGTAGCAATCAGCCCCAGCATTTT.

The V gene is TRBV9, the J gene TRBJ2-5, with 11 nucleotides matching TRBD2. Trimming removed 4 bases from V and 4 bases from J; junction bases left unmatched: 6. Germline V gene sequence: CDR1 SGDLS, CDR2 YYNGEE. The CDR3 is made up of 15 amino acids. CDR3 nucleotides: TGTGCCAGCAGCCTTAGCGGGGGGGCGTTAGAGACCCAGTACTTC. It translates to CASSLSGGALETQYF.